This T cell receptor (beta chain) appears in the sequencing data of a study of cytomegalovirus exposure and HLA in healthy donors. Both 60 Vbeta primers and 13 Jbeta primers went into the PCR. Some clones are missing from TCRdb's copy, which holds only in-frame ones; the method was immunoSEQ multiplex PCR. This sample's table reports about 77,000 clones. The ends were cut back, 6 bases at V and 8 bases at J, with 13 bases in the middle. Germline CDR1 reads SNHLY; CDR2 reads FYNNEI. This CDR3 has 12 residues. The chain uses TRBV2 and TRBJ1-1, with no clear D. This TCR came from a man aged 50-59 years in good health and CMV-seropositive. Source material: PBMCs. In nucleotides, the CDR3 is TGTGCCAGCAGCCCAAGCACGATGGAAGCTTTCTTT. Its translation: CASSPSTMEAFF.